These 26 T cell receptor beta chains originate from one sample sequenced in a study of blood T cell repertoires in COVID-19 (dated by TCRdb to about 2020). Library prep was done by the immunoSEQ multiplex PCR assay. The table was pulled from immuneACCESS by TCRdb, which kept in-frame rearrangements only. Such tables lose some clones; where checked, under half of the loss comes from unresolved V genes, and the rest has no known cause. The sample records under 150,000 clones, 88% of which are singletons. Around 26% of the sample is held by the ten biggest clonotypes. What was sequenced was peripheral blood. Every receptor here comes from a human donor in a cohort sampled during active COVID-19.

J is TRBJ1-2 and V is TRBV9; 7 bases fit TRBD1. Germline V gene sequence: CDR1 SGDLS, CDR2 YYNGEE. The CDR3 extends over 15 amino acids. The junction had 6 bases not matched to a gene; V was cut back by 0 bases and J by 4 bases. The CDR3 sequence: CASSVGYRGTYGYTF. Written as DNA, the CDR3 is TGTGCCAGCAGCGTAGGGTACAGGGGTACCTATGGCTACACCTTC.

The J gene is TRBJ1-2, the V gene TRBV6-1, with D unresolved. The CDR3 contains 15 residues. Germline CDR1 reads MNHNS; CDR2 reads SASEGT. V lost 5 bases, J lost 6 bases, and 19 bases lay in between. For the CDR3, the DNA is TGTGCCAGCAGTAGTGCGGCTCGAACCTTTGATGGCTACACCTTC. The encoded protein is CASSSAARTFDGYTF.

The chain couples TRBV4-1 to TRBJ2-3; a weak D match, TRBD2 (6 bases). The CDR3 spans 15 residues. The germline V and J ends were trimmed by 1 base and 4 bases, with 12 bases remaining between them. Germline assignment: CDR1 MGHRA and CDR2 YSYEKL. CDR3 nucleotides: TGCGCCAGCAGCCAAGTTGGCAGGGAGGCAGATACGCAGTATTTT. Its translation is CASSQVGREADTQYF.

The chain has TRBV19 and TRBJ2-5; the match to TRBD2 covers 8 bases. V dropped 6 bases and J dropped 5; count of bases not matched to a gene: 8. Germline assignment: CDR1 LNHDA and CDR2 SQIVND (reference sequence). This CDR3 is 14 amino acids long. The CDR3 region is CASRGVSGGETQYF. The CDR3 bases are TGTGCCAGTAGGGGCGTGAGCGGGGGCGAGACCCAGTACTTC.

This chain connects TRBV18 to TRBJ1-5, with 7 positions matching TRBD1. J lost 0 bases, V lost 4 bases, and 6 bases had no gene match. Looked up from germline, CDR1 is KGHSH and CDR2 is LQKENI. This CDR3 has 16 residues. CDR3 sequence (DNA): TGTGCCAGCTCACTCGAGACAGGGAATAGCAATCAGCCCCAGCATTTT. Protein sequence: CASSLETGNSNQPQHF.

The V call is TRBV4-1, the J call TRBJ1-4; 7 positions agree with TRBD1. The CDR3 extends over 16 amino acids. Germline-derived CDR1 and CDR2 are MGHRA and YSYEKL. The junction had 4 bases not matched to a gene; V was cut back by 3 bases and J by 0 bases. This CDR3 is CASSHLQGATNEKLFF. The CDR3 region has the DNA TGCGCCAGCAGCCATCTCCAGGGGGCAACTAATGAAAAACTGTTTTTT.

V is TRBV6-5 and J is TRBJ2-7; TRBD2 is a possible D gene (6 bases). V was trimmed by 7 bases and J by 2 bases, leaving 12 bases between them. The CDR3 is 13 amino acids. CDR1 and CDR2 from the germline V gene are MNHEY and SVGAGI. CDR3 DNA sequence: TGTGCCAGCATTCCGGGAGTTCCCTACGAGCAGTACTTC. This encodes CASIPGVPYEQYF.

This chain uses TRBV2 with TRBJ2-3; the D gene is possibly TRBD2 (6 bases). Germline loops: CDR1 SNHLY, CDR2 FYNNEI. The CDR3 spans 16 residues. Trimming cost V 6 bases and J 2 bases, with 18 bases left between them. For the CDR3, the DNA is TGTGCCAGCAGCGGAGGGTTCGCTACTTCCACAGATACGCAGTATTTT. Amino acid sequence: CASSGGFATSTDTQYF.

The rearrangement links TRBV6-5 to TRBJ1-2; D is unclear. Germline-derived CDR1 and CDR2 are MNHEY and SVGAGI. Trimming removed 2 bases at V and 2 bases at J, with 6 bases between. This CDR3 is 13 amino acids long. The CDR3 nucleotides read TGTGCCAGCAGTTACGGGGAGAACTATGGCTACACCTTC. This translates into CASSYGENYGYTF.

CDR3 sequence reads: CASSPGQGGGYSNQPQHF. The DNA for the CDR3 is TGTGCCAGTAGTCCTGGACAAGGGGGGGGATATAGCAATCAGCCCCAGCATTTT. The V gene is TRBV19, the J gene TRBJ1-5, with D possibly being TRBD1 (6 bases). Germline CDR1 is LNHDA and CDR2 is SQIVND (reference sequence). The CDR3 sequence is 18 residues long. Between the trimmed V and J ends, which lost 5 bases and 0 bases, there was a span of 20 bases.

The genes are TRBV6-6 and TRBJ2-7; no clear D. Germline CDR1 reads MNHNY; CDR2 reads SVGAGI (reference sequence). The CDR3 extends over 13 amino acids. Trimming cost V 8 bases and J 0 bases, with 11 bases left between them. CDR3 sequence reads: CASRGQSSYEQYF. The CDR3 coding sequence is TGTGCCAGCCGCGGTCAGAGCTCCTACGAGCAGTACTTC.

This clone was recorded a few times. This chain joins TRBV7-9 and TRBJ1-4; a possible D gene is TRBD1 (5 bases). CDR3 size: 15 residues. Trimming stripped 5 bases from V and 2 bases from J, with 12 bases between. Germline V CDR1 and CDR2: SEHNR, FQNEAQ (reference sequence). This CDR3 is CASSVQGRTNEKLFF. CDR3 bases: TGTGCCAGCAGCGTCCAGGGCCGCACTAATGAAAAACTGTTTTTT.

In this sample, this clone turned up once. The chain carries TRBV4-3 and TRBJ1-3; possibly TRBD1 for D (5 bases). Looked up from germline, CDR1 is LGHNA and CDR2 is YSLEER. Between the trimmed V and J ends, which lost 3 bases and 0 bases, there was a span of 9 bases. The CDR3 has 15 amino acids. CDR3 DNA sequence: TGCGCCAGCAGCCAGGACGGGGGCTCTGGAAACACCATATATTTT. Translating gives CASSQDGGSGNTIYF.

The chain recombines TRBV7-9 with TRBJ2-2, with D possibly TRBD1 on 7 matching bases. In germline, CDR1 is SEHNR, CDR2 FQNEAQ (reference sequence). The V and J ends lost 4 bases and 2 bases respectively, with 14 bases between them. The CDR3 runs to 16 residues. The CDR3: CASSWTGLFNTGELFF. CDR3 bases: TGTGCCAGCAGCTGGACAGGACTATTTAACACCGGGGAGCTGTTTTTT.

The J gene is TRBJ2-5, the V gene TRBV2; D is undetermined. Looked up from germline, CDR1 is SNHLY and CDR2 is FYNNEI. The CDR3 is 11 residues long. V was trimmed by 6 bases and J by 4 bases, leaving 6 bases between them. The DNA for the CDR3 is TGTGCCAGCAGCCCTATAGAGACCCAGTACTTC. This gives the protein CASSPIETQYF.

This chain's CDR3 is CASSLRDRVYNEQFF. CDR3 coding DNA: TGTGCCAGCAGTTTGCGGGACAGGGTGTACAATGAGCAGTTCTTC. The chain is built from TRBV27 and TRBJ2-1, with TRBD1 matching 9 bases. J lost 4 bases, V lost 3 bases, and 4 bases had no gene match. CDR1 is MNHEY and CDR2 is SMNVEV in the germline V gene (reference sequence). The CDR3 loop spans 15 amino acids.

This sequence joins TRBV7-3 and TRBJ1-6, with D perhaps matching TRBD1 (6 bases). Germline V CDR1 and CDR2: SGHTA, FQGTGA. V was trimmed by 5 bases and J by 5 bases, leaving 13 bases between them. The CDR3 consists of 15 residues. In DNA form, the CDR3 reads TGTGCCAGCAGCCTGCGGGGGGCAAATAATTCACCCCTCCACTTT. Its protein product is CASSLRGANNSPLHF.

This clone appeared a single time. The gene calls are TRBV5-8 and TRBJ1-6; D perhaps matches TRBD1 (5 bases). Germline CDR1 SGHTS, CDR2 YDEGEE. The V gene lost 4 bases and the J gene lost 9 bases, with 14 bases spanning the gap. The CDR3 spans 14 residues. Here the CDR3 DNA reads TGTGCCAGCAGCCCGGGGGACCCCTCTTCACCCCTCCACTTT. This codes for CASSPGDPSSPLHF.

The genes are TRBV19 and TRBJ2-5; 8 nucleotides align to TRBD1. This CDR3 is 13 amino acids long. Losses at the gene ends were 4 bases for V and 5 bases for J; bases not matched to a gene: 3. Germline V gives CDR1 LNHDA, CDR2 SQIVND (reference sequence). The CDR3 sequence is CASSTDRGETQYF. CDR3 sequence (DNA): TGTGCCAGTAGTACCGACAGGGGTGAGACCCAGTACTTC.

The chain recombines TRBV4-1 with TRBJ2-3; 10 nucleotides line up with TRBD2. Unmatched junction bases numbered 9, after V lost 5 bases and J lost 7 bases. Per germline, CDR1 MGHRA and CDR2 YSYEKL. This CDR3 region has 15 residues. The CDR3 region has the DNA TGCGCCAGCAGCTCTAAGCGGGGGGGCCCCTATACGCAGTATTTT. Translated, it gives CASSSKRGGPYTQYF.

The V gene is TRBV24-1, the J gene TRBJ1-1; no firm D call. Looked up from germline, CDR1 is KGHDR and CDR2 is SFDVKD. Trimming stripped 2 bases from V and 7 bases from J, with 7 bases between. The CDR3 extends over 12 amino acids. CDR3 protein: CATSDWGGEAFF. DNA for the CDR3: TGTGCCACCAGTGATTGGGGAGGTGAAGCTTTCTTT.

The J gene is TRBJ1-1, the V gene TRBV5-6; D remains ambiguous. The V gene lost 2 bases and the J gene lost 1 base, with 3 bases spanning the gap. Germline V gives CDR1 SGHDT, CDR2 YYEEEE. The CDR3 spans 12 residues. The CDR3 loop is CASSFGNTEAFF. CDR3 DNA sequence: TGTGCCAGCAGCTTCGGGAACACTGAAGCTTTCTTT.

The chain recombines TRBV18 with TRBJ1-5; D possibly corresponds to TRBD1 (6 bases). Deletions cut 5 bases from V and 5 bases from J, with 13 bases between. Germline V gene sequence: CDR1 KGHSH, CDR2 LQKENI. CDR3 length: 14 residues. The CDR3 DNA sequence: TGTGCCAGCTCATCCTTACAGGGATATCAGCCCCAGCATTTT. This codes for CASSSLQGYQPQHF.

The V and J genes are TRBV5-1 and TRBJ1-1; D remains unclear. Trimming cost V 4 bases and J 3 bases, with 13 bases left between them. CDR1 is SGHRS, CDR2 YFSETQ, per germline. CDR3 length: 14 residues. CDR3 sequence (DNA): TGCGCCAGCAGCAACCAGGAGGGCTACACTGAAGCTTTCTTT. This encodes CASSNQEGYTEAFF.

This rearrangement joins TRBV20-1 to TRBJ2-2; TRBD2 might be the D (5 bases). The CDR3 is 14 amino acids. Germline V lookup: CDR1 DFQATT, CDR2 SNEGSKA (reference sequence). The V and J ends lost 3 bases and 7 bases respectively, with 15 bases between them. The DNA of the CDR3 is TGCAGTGCTAGTAGAGGGCTAGCCGGCGGGGAGCTGTTTTTT. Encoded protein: CSASRGLAGGELFF.

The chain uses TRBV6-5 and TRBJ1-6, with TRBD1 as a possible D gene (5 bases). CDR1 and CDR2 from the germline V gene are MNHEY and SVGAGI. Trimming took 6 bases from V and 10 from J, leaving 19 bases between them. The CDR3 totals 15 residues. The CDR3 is CASRGRGSVSSPLHF. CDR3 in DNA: TGTGCCAGCAGGGGGAGGGGTTCGGTTTCCTCACCCCTCCACTTT.